The rows below give T cell receptor beta chains drawn from one sample of a study of CD8 T cells in Susac syndrome. TCRdb recomputed calls from the immunoSEQ multiplex PCR reads with MiXCR, one row per CDR3 protein. The table records just under 150,000 distinct CDR3 sequences, around 94% of them present only once. The sample was CD4+ T cells from PBMCs. These TCRs come from a human donor in good health. CDR3s include the opening cysteine and the closing phenylalanine or tryptophan. The D gene is left open where the match is weak. Clone size is shown for a subset of rows, as once, few, many or a class of expanded clone.

V: TRBV20-1; size: -; D: -; J: TRBJ2-7; CDR3: CSARRGKTYEQYF; DNA: TGCAGTGCTAGAAGGGGAAAAACCTACGAGCAGTACTTC
V: TRBV12-3/TRBV12-4; size: -; D: -; J: TRBJ2-3; CDR3: CASSFWGQGTDTQYF; DNA: TGTGCCAGCAGTTTTTGGGGGCAAGGCACAGATACGCAGTATTTT
V: TRBV18; size: -; D: TRBD1; J: TRBJ1-5; CDR3: CASSPTGDTQPQHF; DNA: TGTGCCAGCTCCCCTACAGGGGATACTCAGCCCCAGCATTTT
V: TRBV6-1; size: -; D: -; J: TRBJ2-1; CDR3: CASRKAQYNEQFF; DNA: TGTGCCAGCAGGAAGGCACAGTACAATGAGCAGTTCTTC
V: TRBV5-4; size: -; D: -; J: TRBJ1-4; CDR3: CASSRGANEKLFF; DNA: TGTGCCAGCAGCCGGGGGGCTAATGAAAAACTGTTTTTT
V: TRBV20-1; size: -; D: -; J: TRBJ1-2; CDR3: CSARGGAYGYTF; DNA: TGCAGTGCTAGAGGGGGAGCCTATGGCTACACCTTC
V: TRBV14; size: -; D: TRBD1; J: TRBJ1-1; CDR3: CASSPQGAFVNTEAFF; DNA: TGTGCCAGCAGCCCACAGGGGGCTTTTGTGAACACTGAAGCTTTCTTT
V: TRBV12-3/TRBV12-4; size: -; D: -; J: TRBJ2-2; CDR3: CASKGSRTANTGELFF; DNA: TGTGCCAGCAAGGGGAGTCGGACGGCGAACACCGGGGAGCTGTTTTTT
V: TRBV6-1; size: -; D: -; J: TRBJ1-1; CDR3: CASGPEHHQNTEAFF; DNA: TGTGCCAGCGGCCCAGAACACCACCAGAACACTGAAGCTTTCTTT
V: TRBV20-1; size: -; D: TRBD2; J: TRBJ2-2; CDR3: CSARAGGLPPGELFF; DNA: TGCAGTGCCAGGGCGGGGGGACTTCCCCCCGGGGAGCTGTTTTTT
V: TRBV12-3/TRBV12-4; size: -; D: TRBD2; J: TRBJ2-5; CDR3: CASSLARLAGEETQYF; DNA: TGTGCCAGCAGTTTAGCGCGACTAGCGGGAGAAGAGACCCAGTACTTC
V: TRBV20-1; size: -; D: TRBD1; J: TRBJ1-2; CDR3: CSARSGQGVSFGYTF; DNA: TGCAGTGCTAGATCTGGACAGGGGGTATCGTTTGGCTACACCTTC
V: TRBV5-1; size: -; D: -; J: TRBJ2-6; CDR3: CASSRDGHSGANVLTF; DNA: TGCGCCAGCAGCCGAGACGGGCACTCTGGGGCCAACGTCCTGACTTTC
V: TRBV6-5; size: once; D: TRBD1; J: TRBJ1-1; CDR3: CASSNRGLNTEAFF; DNA: TGTGCCAGCAGTAACAGGGGGCTGAACACTGAAGCTTTCTTT
V: TRBV10-3; size: -; D: TRBD2; J: TRBJ2-2; CDR3: CAISGHASGSSTGELFF; DNA: TGTGCCATCAGTGGGCATGCAAGCGGGAGTTCCACCGGGGAGCTGTTTTTT
V: TRBV30; size: -; D: TRBD1; J: TRBJ1-5; CDR3: CAWTRTGKGQPQHF; DNA: TGTGCCTGGACGCGGACAGGGAAAGGGCAGCCCCAGCATTTT
V: TRBV7-2; size: -; D: -; J: TRBJ1-2; CDR3: CASSLVKASYGYTF; DNA: TGTGCCAGCAGCTTAGTGAAGGCCTCCTATGGCTACACCTTC
V: TRBV29-1; size: -; D: TRBD1; J: TRBJ1-1; CDR3: CSVEYGGGDAEAFF; DNA: TGCAGCGTTGAATACGGAGGGGGCGACGCTGAAGCTTTCTTT